The 29 T cell receptor beta chains presented below share a single source sample, sequenced in a study of cytomegalovirus exposure and HLA in healthy donors. The PCR ran on 60 Vbeta and 13 Jbeta primers. This table comes from immunoSEQ multiplex PCR, and its TCRdb copy is limited to in-frame clones, with some not included. This sample contains about 110,000 clones. Sequences were obtained from PBMCs. These receptor sequences come from a man younger than 45 in good health and CMV-seronegative.

CDR3: CASTGGLHYGYTF. The CDR3 coding sequence is TGTGCCAGCACCGGGGGACTCCACTATGGCTACACCTTC. This chain connects TRBV2 to TRBJ1-2; TRBD1 might be the D (5 bases). The CDR3 is 13 amino acids. V was shortened by 7 bases and J by 3 bases, with 12 bases between the two germline ends. Germline CDR1 and CDR2: SNHLY and FYNNEI.

The V call is TRBV19, the J call TRBJ2-3; maybe TRBD2 (5 bases). The ends were cut back, 5 bases at V and 2 bases at J, with 11 bases in the middle. Per the germline V gene, CDR1 is LNHDA and CDR2 is SQIVND (reference sequence). This CDR3 spans 14 amino acids. CDR3 nucleotide sequence: TGTGCCAGTAGTTTCCCGGGGTACACAGATACGCAGTATTTT. It specifies CASSFPGYTDTQYF.

J is TRBJ2-4 and V is TRBV5-6; 10 bases are shared with TRBD1. The CDR3 runs 16 residues. Germline V lookup: CDR1 SGHDT, CDR2 YYEEEE. The trim removed 4 bases at V and 1 base at J, leaving 5 bases unmatched. The CDR3 here is CASSPQTGGAKNIQYF. The CDR3, as DNA: TGTGCCAGCAGCCCACAGACAGGGGGCGCCAAAAACATTCAGTACTTC.

The chain couples TRBV4-3 to TRBJ2-5; TRBD1 is a possible D gene (6 bases). Germline CDR1 reads LGHNA; CDR2 reads YSLEER. The CDR3 runs 15 residues. V shed 5 bases and J shed 4 bases, with 17 bases lying between them. Here the CDR3 reads CASSAVTGKGETQYF. Here the CDR3 DNA reads TGCGCCAGCAGCGCAGTTACAGGGAAGGGAGAGACCCAGTACTTC.

The chain uses TRBV5-1 and TRBJ2-7; 13 bases align to TRBD2. Germline V gives CDR1 SGHRS, CDR2 YFSETQ. V lost 4 bases, J lost 3 bases, and 19 bases stayed unmatched. The CDR3 extends over 20 amino acids. CDR3 nucleotides: TGCGCCAGCAGCACCGACGGACTAGCGGGAGTTCACATTGATAACTACGAGCAGTACTTC. This gives the protein CASSTDGLAGVHIDNYEQYF.

V and J are TRBV5-1 and TRBJ1-1; 7 bases are a match to TRBD1. Germline V gene data show CDR1 as SGHRS and CDR2 as YFSETQ. The CDR3 contains 16 residues. Unmatched junction bases numbered 10, after V lost 5 bases and J lost 0 bases. The CDR3 nucleotides are TGCGCCAGCAGTTCTATTCCGGGACAGATGAACACTGAAGCTTTCTTT. Translation: CASSSIPGQMNTEAFF.

This chain uses TRBV6-1 with TRBJ2-3, with 8 bases that match TRBD1. The CDR3 covers 15 residues. Germline V gene lookup returns CDR1 MNHNS and CDR2 SASEGT. V trimming: 6 bases; J trimming: 4 bases; junction bases outside the gene matches: 9. The CDR3 coding sequence is TGTGCCAGCAGGGGAGGACAGGGCCGATCAGATACGCAGTATTTT. This encodes CASRGGQGRSDTQYF.

CDR3 coding DNA: TGTGCCAGCAGCTGGGGGACAGCGACTAACTATGGCTACACCTTC. Its protein product is CASSWGTATNYGYTF. The gene calls are TRBV5-4 and TRBJ1-2, with 7 bases that match TRBD1. Unmatched junction bases numbered 5, after V lost 3 bases and J lost 0 bases. Germline V gives CDR1 SGHNT, CDR2 YYREEE (reference sequence). This CDR3 region has 15 residues.

This chain connects TRBV7-2 to TRBJ2-3; 9 bases are a match to TRBD2. V gave up 2 bases and J gave up 6 bases; unmatched junction bases: 9. This CDR3 has 16 residues. CDR1 is SGHTA, CDR2 FQGNSA, per germline. DNA of the CDR3: TGTGCCAGCAGCTTATGGCGGGGGGGCCGGGAGGATACGCAGTATTTT. Encoded protein: CASSLWRGGREDTQYF.

The chain combines TRBV6-1 with TRBJ1-1; maybe TRBD1 (5 bases). Trimming shortened V by 6 bases and J by 4 bases, and 15 bases separated the two germline ends. The CDR3 spans 14 residues. Germline V gives CDR1 MNHNS, CDR2 SASEGT. For the CDR3, the DNA is TGTGCCAGCAGCAAGATTGGAGGGGCCACTGAAGCTTTCTTT. Translating gives CASSKIGGATEAFF.

The chain couples TRBV2 to TRBJ1-5; D gene uncertain. Germline values: CDR1 SNHLY, CDR2 FYNNEI. Trimming removed 11 bases at V and 10 bases at J, with 9 bases between. The CDR3 length is 9 residues. The CDR3 spells CAGRSPQHF. In nucleotides, the CDR3 is TGTGCCGGCCGGAGCCCCCAGCATTTT.

V and J are TRBV2 and TRBJ1-6, with D perhaps matching TRBD1 (6 bases). The CDR3 is made up of 14 amino acids. CDR1 SNHLY and CDR2 FYNNEI come from the germline V gene. V lost 7 bases and J lost 10, with 17 bases in between. In DNA, the CDR3 is TGTGCCAGCAACGGACAGACGGTTGCGTCACCCCTCCACTTT. It encodes CASNGQTVASPLHF.

V and J are TRBV15 and TRBJ1-1; tentative D call: TRBD1 (6 bases). CDR3 size: 18 residues. Germline loops: CDR1 LNHNV, CDR2 YYDKDF (reference sequence). The V gene lost 2 bases and the J gene lost 1 base, with 20 bases spanning the gap. The CDR3 region has the DNA TGTGCCACCAGCAGACTGGGCGTGCGGGGGGGCCAGAACACTGAAGCTTTCTTT. Translation: CATSRLGVRGGQNTEAFF.

The chain combines TRBV2 with TRBJ2-1, with 8 bases matching TRBD2. The CDR3 consists of 14 residues. J lost 7 bases, V lost 5 bases, and 7 bases had no gene match. CDR1 is SNHLY and CDR2 is FYNNEI in the germline V gene. Written as DNA, the CDR3 is TGTGCCAGCAGTAGGGGCGGGGGGCTGAATGAGCAGTTCTTC. Protein product: CASSRGGGLNEQFF.

This chain joins TRBV5-4 and TRBJ2-1; 9 nucleotides match TRBD2. Trimming at V came to 5 bases and at J to 4 bases, leaving 4 bases not matched to a gene. This CDR3 is built from 14 residues. Per the germline V gene, CDR1 is SGHNT and CDR2 is YYREEE (reference sequence). The CDR3 sequence: CASSSGRTYNEQFF. The DNA for the CDR3 is TGTGCCAGCAGTAGCGGGAGAACATACAATGAGCAGTTCTTC.

The chain links TRBV7-2 to TRBJ1-6, with 8 bases matching TRBD1. Germline-derived CDR1 and CDR2 are SGHTA and FQGNSA. The CDR3 is 16 amino acids. V trimming: 3 bases; J trimming: 10 bases; junction bases outside the gene matches: 11. CDR3 amino acids: CASSFRMTGVGSPLHF. CDR3 nucleotides: TGTGCCAGCAGCTTCCGTATGACAGGGGTAGGGTCACCCCTCCACTTT. Looking up the rest from reference TRBV7-2 and TRBJ1-6 gives the full variable domain: GAGVSQSPSNKVTEKGKDVELRCDPISGHTALYWYRQSLGQGLEFLIYFQGNSAPDKSGLPSDRFSAERTGGSVSTLTIQRTQQEDSAVYLCASSFRMTGVGSPLHFGNGTRLTVT.

The chain combines TRBV25-1 with TRBJ1-6; a possible D gene is TRBD1 (5 bases). The CDR3 extends over 15 amino acids. Germline CDR1 and CDR2: MGHDK and SYGVNS. The ends were cut back, 1 base at V and 9 bases at J, with 13 bases in the middle. The DNA of the CDR3 is TGTGCCAGCAGTGAATTGGAGGGGCTGAGTTCACCCCTCCACTTT. This gives the protein CASSELEGLSSPLHF.

The chain employs TRBV29-1 and TRBJ1-2; D call uncertain. With 0 bases removed from V and 4 bases from J, the gap between germline ends came to 3 bases. This CDR3 region has 11 residues. Germline V gene lookup returns CDR1 SQVTM and CDR2 ANQGSEA. CDR3 in amino acids: CSVEDGYGYTF. Here the CDR3 DNA reads TGCAGCGTTGAAGACGGCTATGGCTACACCTTC.

This rearrangement joins TRBV5-4 to TRBJ2-2; D possibly corresponds to TRBD1 (5 bases). CDR3 length: 15 amino acids. The germline V gene encodes CDR1 SGHNT and CDR2 YYREEE (reference sequence). The V and J ends lost 2 bases and 0 bases respectively, with 8 bases between them. The CDR3 DNA reads TGTGCCAGCAGCTTCTGGACACCGAACACCGGGGAGCTGTTTTTT. Translation: CASSFWTPNTGELFF.

The V call is TRBV7-9, the J call TRBJ2-7; D might be TRBD2 (6 bases). Germline V gene lookup returns CDR1 SEHNR and CDR2 FQNEAQ (reference sequence). This CDR3 is built from 16 residues. Deletions cut 6 bases from V and 1 base from J, with 19 bases between. The CDR3 sequence: CASSNGWDFLSYEQYF. The DNA for the CDR3 is TGTGCCAGCAGTAACGGATGGGACTTCCTGTCCTACGAGCAGTACTTC.

The chain has TRBV5-4 and TRBJ1-6; no definite D call. V lost 4 bases and J 6 bases, leaving 5 bases between the germline ends. This CDR3 has 12 amino acids. CDR1 and CDR2 (germline): SGHNT, YYREEE (reference sequence). DNA for the CDR3: TGTGCCAGCAGCCCCGGTAATTCACCCCTCCACTTT. Translating it yields CASSPGNSPLHF.

V usage is TRBV4-2 and J usage is TRBJ2-5, with D possibly matching TRBD2 (6 bases). The CDR3 runs 14 residues. V lost 4 bases and J 5 bases, leaving 14 bases between the germline ends. The germline CDR1 and CDR2 sequences are LGHNA and YNFKEQ. The CDR3 DNA reads TGTGCCAGCAGCCTCGGGGAGGACGGGGAGACCCAGTACTTC. Translated: CASSLGEDGETQYF.

This rearrangement joins TRBV5-1 to TRBJ1-6; no definite D call. Trimming pared 0 bases from V and 7 bases from J, leaving 8 bases between. CDR3 size: 14 residues. Germline V gene data show CDR1 as SGHRS and CDR2 as YFSETQ. CDR3 sequence: CASSLEGVNSPLHF. The CDR3 DNA follows: TGCGCCAGCAGCTTGGAGGGAGTCAATTCACCCCTCCACTTT.

In nucleotides, the CDR3 is TGTGCCAGCAGTGGTACAGTTACCTCCTACGAGCAGTACTTC. This codes for CASSGTVTSYEQYF. The chain has TRBV6-1 and TRBJ2-7; D unclear. V was clipped by 4 bases and J by 0 bases, with 10 bases between them. This CDR3 is built from 14 residues. CDR1 is MNHNS and CDR2 is SASEGT in the germline V gene.

The CDR3 DNA follows: TGTGCCAGCAGCTGGACAGGCGGATACATGAACACTGAAGCTTTCTTT. Its protein product is CASSWTGGYMNTEAFF. The chain carries TRBV5-5 and TRBJ1-1, with 7 positions matching TRBD1. With V trimmed by 3 bases and J by 0 bases, 8 bases remained unmatched. Germline values: CDR1 SGHKS, CDR2 YYEKEE (reference sequence). The CDR3 is 16 residues long.

The J gene is TRBJ2-7, the V gene TRBV5-5, with 9 bases identical to TRBD1. J lost 2 bases, V lost 5 bases, and 5 bases had no gene match. CDR1 and CDR2 from the germline V gene are SGHKS and YYEKEE (reference sequence). This CDR3 region has 14 residues. The DNA of the CDR3 is TGTGCCAGCAGTCCACGGGACAGGGCCTACGAGCAGTACTTC. Amino acid sequence: CASSPRDRAYEQYF.

The chain couples TRBV6-5 to TRBJ2-7; D is possibly TRBD1 (6 bases). The CDR3 has 14 residues. Germline V lookup: CDR1 MNHEY, CDR2 SVGAGI. V lost 5 bases to trimming and J lost 6 bases, with 17 bases between them. CDR3 DNA: TGTGCCAGCAGTCTTCTGCCCTCAGGGGTCGAGCAGTACTTC. Translation: CASSLLPSGVEQYF.

This chain uses TRBV9 with TRBJ2-1; D is undetermined. CDR1 is SGDLS and CDR2 is YYNGEE in the germline V gene. V lost 0 bases, J lost 5 bases, and 15 bases lay in between. This CDR3 is 16 amino acids long. The CDR3 nucleotides read TGTGCCAGCAGCGTAGCTTCCGCCTATCCGGACAATGAGCAGTTCTTC. Its protein product is CASSVASAYPDNEQFF.

V gene TRBV9 combines with J gene TRBJ1-3; D might be TRBD1 (5 bases). Trimming left V 2 bases short and J 6 bases short, with 15 bases between. CDR1 is SGDLS, CDR2 YYNGEE, per germline. The CDR3 spans 15 residues. DNA of the CDR3: TGTGCCAGCAGCGTCGCGAGCAGGGTAGAAAACACCATATATTTT. This encodes CASSVASRVENTIYF.